Listed below are T cell receptor beta chains from one sample, sequenced in a study of sequential checkpoint blockade in melanoma. TCRdb keeps only in-frame clones here, not all; method: immunoSEQ multiplex PCR. The sample includes about 5,500 clones, around 57% of them seen just once. This sample comprised CD8+ T cells sorted from blood (inferred from file names), obtained from a patient given nivolumab and ipilimumab in sequence. Receptors originate from a human donor with melanoma. Each CDR3 is given with its conserved first and last residue. D genes are given only for firm matches. Only part of the rows carry a size: once, few, many, or a class if the clone is expanded.

CASSVTSTITDTQYF	TGTGCCAGTTCGGTAACTAGCACCATCACAGATACGCAGTATTTT	TRBV14	TRBJ2-3	-	-
CASSFGQRNEQFF	TGTGCCAGTAGTTTCGGACAGAGGAATGAGCAGTTCTTC	TRBV19	TRBJ2-1	-	-
CASSLIGLDEQYF	TGTGCCAGCAGCTTAATCGGTCTGGACGAGCAGTACTTC	TRBV7-9	TRBJ2-7	few	-
CASSHGRDYYNEQFF	TGTGCCAGCAGCCATGGCCGGGACTACTACAATGAGCAGTTCTTC	TRBV7-2	TRBJ2-1	-	TRBD2
CSREPTRQADTQYF	TGCAGCCGGGAACCGACCAGGCAAGCAGATACGCAGTATTTT	TRBV29-1	TRBJ2-3	-	-
CASSERDRGLFEQFF	TGTGCCAGCAGTGAGAGGGACAGGGGGCTTTTTGAGCAGTTCTTC	TRBV2	TRBJ2-1	-	TRBD1
CASSDGQGSETQYF	TGTGCCAGCAGTGACGGACAGGGTTCAGAGACCCAGTACTTC	TRBV6-4	TRBJ2-5	-	TRBD1
CGAPGEGFHNEQFF	TGCGGGGCGCCGGGAGAGGGTTTCCACAATGAGCAGTTCTTC	TRBV29-1	TRBJ2-1	-	-
CASSYSTGNTEAFF	TGTGCCAGCAGTTACTCGACAGGGAACACTGAAGCTTTCTTT	TRBV6-5	TRBJ1-1	-	-
CASSQGPDSNQPQHF	TGCGCCAGCAGCCAAGGCCCCGACTCTAATCAGCCCCAGCATTTT	TRBV4-1	TRBJ1-5	-	-
CASSKLGLAGDNEQYF	TGTGCCAGCAGTAAATTAGGACTAGCGGGAGATAACGAGCAGTACTTC	TRBV2	TRBJ2-7	-	TRBD2
CATSRESGWGRGREKLFF	TGTGCCACCAGCAGAGAGAGCGGGTGGGGCAGGGGGCGTGAAAAACTGTTTTTT	TRBV15	TRBJ1-4	-	TRBD1
CASSPGSLNYGYTF	TGTGCCAGCAGCCCCGGGAGCCTAAATTATGGCTACACCTTC	TRBV14	TRBJ1-2	-	-
CASSPWTGGEYNEQFF	TGTGCCAGCAGCCCATGGACAGGGGGCGAATACAATGAGCAGTTCTTC	TRBV7-2	TRBJ2-1	-	TRBD1
CASSLGTATYEQYF	TGTGCCAGCTCGCTCGGGACAGCGACCTACGAGCAGTACTTC	TRBV18	TRBJ2-7	-	TRBD1
CASSMVRGTFNEQFF	TGTGCCAGTAGTATGGTCAGGGGGACCTTCAATGAGCAGTTCTTC	TRBV19	TRBJ2-1	few	TRBD1